This T cell receptor (beta chain) was sequenced during a study of a mutant IDH1 vaccine in newly diagnosed glioma. Turning to the study itself: Scheduled for weeks 1, 3, 5, 7, 11, 15, 19 and 23, eight vaccinations were given to patients. Vaccines were first given 4-6 weeks after radiotherapy alone, or with temozolomide cycles.

Germline V CDR1 and CDR2: LNHDA, SQIVND (reference sequence). The V segment lost 3 bases and the J segment 8 bases; nucleotides outside the gene matches: 11. The CDR3 contains 15 residues. Worth noting for this clone: Its antigen remains unknown.

The table came from immunoSEQ multiplex PCR; TCRdb's copy has only in-frame clones and leaves some out. The sample carries around 56,000 clones, around 82% recorded once. Indicated time point: week 5, during vaccination. Every vaccine dose comprised 300 ug of mutant IDH1 20-mer peptide plus topical imiquimod. Each astrocytoma in the donors was new, WHO grade 3 or 4, IDH1-mutant and ATRX-lost. The source of this sequence is a woman aged 18-30 years with glioma. Some clones in this sample may be carry-over from other donors' samples. The V call is TRBV19, the J call TRBJ2-5, with TRBD2 matching 8 bases. The sample here was PBMCs, taken from a glioma patient whose treatment included an IDH1 peptide vaccine. CDR3 nucleotide sequence: TGTGCCAGTAGTATTATCGGGGGGGCCATGTTTACCCAGTACTTC. This translates into CASSIIGGAMFTQYF.